This TCR beta chain derives from a study of T cell responses to AZD1222 COVID-19 vaccine (dated by TCRdb to the early 2020s). Broadly, across the study: AZD1222 recipients given second doses at about 4 weeks or at about 12 weeks were pooled, since spike-specific TCR depth and breadth were not found to differ between the two schedules. A total of approximately 240 trial participants underwent TCR sequencing, of whom 207 had received two doses of AZD1222 and approximately 25 had received two doses of the MenACWY control vaccine. Enrollment into the trials was organized by age into subgroups of 18-55, 56-69 and 70-plus years, and those subgroups contained roughly 150, 30 and 60 TCR-sequenced participants, respectively. The full study reports these points: Because no day 14 peak-response samples were available, the repertoires could be characterized only after the peak T cell response. Participants were mostly white British, with more females than males. The authors suggested clonal diversity may have been underestimated. Conclusions about previously exposed vaccinees are limited because only a handful of AZD1222 recipients were SARS-CoV-2 seropositive at baseline. Nearly half of unique spike-specific TCRs reportedly recognized epitopes outside regions mutated in the B.1.351 and B.1.1.7 variants. After two AZD1222 doses, spike-specific TCR breadth and depth were significantly higher than at day 0 and than in MenACWY recipients. The 56-69-year group was small, and its depth increase did not reach significance, likely because of low power. The whole spike protein was spanned by vaccine-associated CD4 TCRs, and dominant responses were seen in regions 160-218 and 743-854.

This specimen's time point label, interpreted: baseline before first vaccination. Vaccinee samples came from UK trials COV001 and COV002, including a single-blind randomized controlled phase 2/3 trial of AZD1222 (ChAdOx1 nCoV-19) in healthy adults. Trial participant PBMC samples were collected at day 0 and day 28 after the second dose for TCRbeta chain sequencing. A word on this clone: Its antigen is still unknown. Base qualities are not at hand, and no much larger clone is one base apart.

The CDR3 regions of human TCRbeta chains were analyzed by immunosequencing. The original methods were these. TCRs in the repertoires were matched against a reference library of SARS-CoV-2-specific TCRs that had been generated with the MIRA antigen-specificity platform. Breadth meant the fraction of unique TCRs that were SARS-CoV-2-associated, whereas depth meant the fraction of total T cells that were SARS-CoV-2-associated. Each spike-specific TCR was assigned to its reactive spike region and to a CD4 or CD8 class using the MIRA data. Log10-transformed breadth and depth values were compared by one-way ANOVA with Sidak's multiple comparisons tests. TCRdb holds this immuneACCESS table with in-frame rearrangements only. Some clones are missing; in checked studies, unresolved V genes explain under half, and the rest has no known cause. That table gives V, J and clone size, and the DNA gave D and trimming. The table for this sample lists about 120,000 clones; about nine tenths of them were counted only once. Less than 9% of the sample is held by the ten biggest clonotypes.

The germline V gene sets CDR1 to KGHSH and CDR2 to LQKENI. V drops 0 bases and J drops 6 bases, leaving 11 bases in between. The CDR3 runs 14 amino acids, cysteine and phenylalanine included. CDR3 DNA is the only sequence kept; it has 42 bases, read in frame from the first base. The chain joins TRBV18 to TRBJ1-2; no D gene call is confident. The source material was peripheral blood, sampled on day 0 of AZD1222 vaccination. The sequence came from an adult in good health. The CDR3 region reads CASSPPAGVDGYTF. The DNA sequence follows: TGTGCCAGCTCACCACCGGCCGGGGTGGATGGCTACACCTTC.